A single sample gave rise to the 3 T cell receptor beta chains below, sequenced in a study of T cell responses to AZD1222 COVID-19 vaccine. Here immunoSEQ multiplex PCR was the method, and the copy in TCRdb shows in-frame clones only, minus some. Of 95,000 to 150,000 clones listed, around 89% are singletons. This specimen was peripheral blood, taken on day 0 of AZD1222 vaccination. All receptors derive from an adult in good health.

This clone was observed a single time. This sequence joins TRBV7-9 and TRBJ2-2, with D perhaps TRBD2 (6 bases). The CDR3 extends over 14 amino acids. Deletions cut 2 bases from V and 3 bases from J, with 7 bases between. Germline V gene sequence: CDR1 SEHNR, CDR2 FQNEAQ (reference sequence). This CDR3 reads CASSLWGDTGELFF. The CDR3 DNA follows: TGTGCCAGCAGCTTATGGGGGGACACCGGGGAGCTGTTTTTT.

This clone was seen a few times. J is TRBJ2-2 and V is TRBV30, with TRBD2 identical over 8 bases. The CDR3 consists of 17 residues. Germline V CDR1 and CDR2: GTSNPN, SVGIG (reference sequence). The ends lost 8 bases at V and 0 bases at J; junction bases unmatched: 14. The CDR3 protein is CARGIGRGKANTGELFF. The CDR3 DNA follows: TGTGCCCGGGGAATCGGGAGGGGGAAGGCGAACACCGGGGAGCTGTTTTTT.

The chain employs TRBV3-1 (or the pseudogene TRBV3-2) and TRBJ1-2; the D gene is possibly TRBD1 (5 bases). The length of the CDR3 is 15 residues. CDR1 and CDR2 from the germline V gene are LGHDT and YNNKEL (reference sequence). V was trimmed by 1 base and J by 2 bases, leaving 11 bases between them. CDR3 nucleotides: TGTGCCAGCAGCCAAGTGGGGCAGGCCAACTATGGCTACACCTTC. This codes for CASSQVGQANYGYTF.